Each of the 20 T cell receptor beta chains below was sequenced from the same sample in a study of CD8 T cells in Susac syndrome. RNA amounts of about 0.5 to 1 ug underwent reverse transcription with random hexamers. MiXCR was run by TCRdb on the immunoSEQ multiplex PCR reads, yielding one entry per CDR3 protein. The sample lists approximately 300,000 distinct CDR3 sequences, around 89% occurring once. Sample: CD8+ T cells from PBMCs. The receptors come from a human donor with multiple sclerosis.

The genes are TRBV20-1 and TRBJ2-1; maybe TRBD2 (6 bases). Deletions cut 2 bases from V and 5 bases from J, with 10 bases between. Per germline, CDR1 DFQATT and CDR2 SNEGSKA (reference sequence). The CDR3 contains 13 residues. The CDR3 protein is CSARRRGNNEQFF. The DNA for the CDR3 is TGCAGTGCTAGAAGACGCGGGAACAATGAGCAGTTCTTC.

The genes are TRBV28 and TRBJ2-7; TRBD1 agrees at 10 bases. Germline V gene sequence: CDR1 MDHEN, CDR2 SYDVKM. The CDR3 runs to 16 residues. V trimming: 5 bases; J trimming: 5 bases; junction bases outside the gene matches: 12. CDR3 residues: CASSPRADRGLDEQYF. Here the CDR3 DNA reads TGTGCCAGCAGTCCACGAGCGGACAGGGGGTTAGACGAGCAGTACTTC.

This sequence joins TRBV19 and TRBJ1-2, with 7 nucleotides matching TRBD1. The CDR3 has 15 residues. The trim removed 4 bases at V and 5 bases at J, leaving 10 bases unmatched. Germline V gene sequence: CDR1 LNHDA, CDR2 SQIVND (reference sequence). The DNA of the CDR3 is TGTGCCAGTAGTAGTCCCTCGACAGGGTATTATGGCTACACCTTC. This gives the protein CASSSPSTGYYGYTF.

The CDR3 region is CASAVGTSGHNEQFF. The CDR3 nucleotides are TGTGCCAGCGCCGTTGGGACTAGCGGCCACAATGAGCAGTTCTTC. The chain recombines TRBV27 with TRBJ2-1; 11 nucleotides align to TRBD2. Germline CDR1 and CDR2: MNHEY and SMNVEV (reference sequence). V lost 8 bases and J lost 5; bases outside the gene matches: 8. CDR3 length equals 15 residues.

The gene calls are TRBV27 and TRBJ2-5; 8 bases are shared with TRBD2. The CDR3 has 16 amino acids. V lost 4 bases, J lost 3 bases, and 10 bases stayed unmatched. The germline gives CDR1 MNHEY, CDR2 SMNVEV (reference sequence). In DNA, the CDR3 is TGTGCCAGCAGTTCCATCTCGGGACTAGGGGAAGAGACCCAGTACTTC. Its translation: CASSSISGLGEETQYF.

The chain recombines TRBV27 with TRBJ2-5; 11 bases line up with TRBD2. Per germline, CDR1 MNHEY and CDR2 SMNVEV (reference sequence). The CDR3 spans 16 residues. V dropped 7 bases and J dropped 2; count of bases not matched to a gene: 9. The CDR3 region is CASKRGLAAEQETQYF. The DNA for the CDR3 is TGTGCCAGCAAGAGGGGACTAGCGGCAGAACAAGAGACCCAGTACTTC.

The chain uses TRBV29-1 and TRBJ1-2, with D unclear. Trimming stripped 5 bases from V and 4 bases from J, with 8 bases between. In germline, CDR1 is SQVTM, CDR2 ANQGSEA. The length of the CDR3 is 11 residues. The CDR3 sequence is CSVRDLYGYTF. The CDR3 nucleotides are TGCAGCGTTCGGGATCTCTATGGCTACACCTTC.

A few counts support this clonotype. The chain is built from TRBV20-1 and TRBJ1-1; D gene unclear. CDR3 length: 13 amino acids. The germline V and J ends were trimmed by 0 bases and 0 bases, with 5 bases remaining between them. Germline lookup yields CDR1 DFQATT and CDR2 SNEGSKA (reference sequence). Here the CDR3 reads CSARDGMNTEAFF. The CDR3 region has the DNA TGCAGTGCTAGAGATGGCATGAACACTGAAGCTTTCTTT.

The CDR3 DNA follows: TGTGCCACTACCACCTCGGGACTAGCGGGAGTACCCGCCTACAATGAGCAGTTCTTC. Translated: CATTTSGLAGVPAYNEQFF. The V call is TRBV19, the J call TRBJ2-1; 14 nucleotides match TRBD2. J lost 2 bases, V lost 10 bases, and 16 bases had no gene match. Per the germline V gene, CDR1 is LNHDA and CDR2 is SQIVND (reference sequence). The CDR3 has 19 amino acids.

Remarks on this clonotype: The junction does not match germline at one end; this may be a read error. V usage is TRBV4-3 and J usage is TRBJ2-3; D might be TRBD1 (6 bases). CDR1 LGHNA and CDR2 YSLEER come from the germline V gene. This CDR3 comprises 14 residues. The CDR3 loop reads CASSLNRVPDTQYF. The CDR3 DNA is TGCGCCAGCAGCCTCAACAGGGTTCCAGACACGCAGTATTTT.

The count of this clonotype is one. The rearrangement uses TRBV29-1 and TRBJ2-5, with a tentative D call TRBD2 (5 bases). Germline CDR1 reads SQVTM; CDR2 reads ANQGSEA. The CDR3 has 15 amino acids. Trimming stripped 6 bases from V and 3 bases from J, with 20 bases between. DNA for the CDR3: TGCAGCGTGGCCACTTCGTCGGAGCGGAAAGAGACCCAGTACTTC. Its translation is CSVATSSERKETQYF.

The chain joins TRBV27 to TRBJ2-6, with 7 nucleotides matching TRBD2. V was clipped by 10 bases and J by 6 bases; unmatched bases: 3. Germline CDR1 reads MNHEY; CDR2 reads SMNVEV (reference sequence). This CDR3 has 12 amino acids. The DNA for the CDR3 is TGTGCCACCGGGGGGTTGGCCAACGTCCTGACTTTC. Encoded protein: CATGGLANVLTF.

The chain carries TRBV6-5 and TRBJ2-1; 14 bases line up with TRBD2. This CDR3 has 16 residues. Per the germline V gene, CDR1 is MNHEY and CDR2 is SVGAGI. V lost 0 bases, J lost 6 bases, and 1 base stayed unmatched. This CDR3 reads CASSYSTSGGANEQFF. The CDR3 nucleotides read TGTGCCAGCAGTTACTCGACTAGCGGGGGGGCCAATGAGCAGTTCTTC.

CDR3 nucleotides: TGCGCCAGCAGCCAAGATATTGGGGGGGCGATCGCTGAAGCTTTCTTT. Translation: CASSQDIGGAIAEAFF. This sequence joins TRBV4-3 and TRBJ1-1; a weak D match, TRBD1 (6 bases). Germline loops: CDR1 LGHNA, CDR2 YSLEER. The CDR3 covers 16 residues. Trimming took off 0 bases at V and 6 bases at J, with 17 bases between the two ends.

J is TRBJ2-1 and V is TRBV12-3 or TRBV12-4, with D perhaps TRBD1 (5 bases). V was shortened by 7 bases and J by 8 bases, with 15 bases between the two germline ends. This CDR3 comprises 13 residues. CDR3 protein: CASTGQGFYEQFF. As DNA, the CDR3 is TGTGCCAGCACCGGCCAGGGTTTCTATGAGCAGTTCTTC.

This clonotype was seen once. In nucleotides, the CDR3 is TGTGCCAGCACCTGGACAGTCAGCAATCAGCCCCAGCATTTT. This translates into CASTWTVSNQPQHF. The chain recombines TRBV2 with TRBJ1-5; perhaps TRBD1 as D (6 bases). Germline V CDR1 and CDR2: SNHLY, FYNNEI. The CDR3 runs to 14 residues. With 7 bases removed from V and 1 base from J, the gap between germline ends came to 11 bases.

V usage is TRBV24-1 and J usage is TRBJ2-7, with 11 bases lining up with TRBD2. CDR3 length: 17 residues. Germline V gene sequence: CDR1 KGHDR, CDR2 SFDVKD. V gave up 3 bases and J gave up 6 bases; unmatched junction bases: 12. In DNA, the CDR3 is TGTGCCACCAGTGATGGAACTAGCGGGAGAGGATGGGGCGAGCAGTACTTC. Encoded protein: CATSDGTSGRGWGEQYF.

In this sample, this clonotype turned up once. The V gene is TRBV6-4, the J gene TRBJ2-2; 7 bases are shared with TRBD1. The germline gives CDR1 MRHNA, CDR2 SNTAGT. The CDR3 has 15 amino acids. The trim removed 3 bases at V and 3 bases at J, leaving 4 bases unmatched. The CDR3 DNA reads as TGTGCCAGCAGTGAAACAGGGGCGGACACCGGGGAGCTGTTTTTT. It specifies CASSETGADTGELFF.

V is TRBV4-1 and J is TRBJ1-1, with D perhaps matching TRBD1 (5 bases). Trimming took off 4 bases at V and 3 bases at J, with 9 bases between the two ends. The CDR3 loop spans 13 amino acids. Germline CDR1 MGHRA, CDR2 YSYEKL. The CDR3 loop reads CASSRVGDTEAFF. CDR3 nucleotide sequence: TGCGCCAGCAGCCGGGTGGGGGACACTGAAGCTTTCTTT.

This clonotype appeared a few times. This chain joins TRBV7-9 and TRBJ2-2; no reliable D call. V dropped 4 bases and J dropped 7 bases, with 13 bases sitting between them. Germline CDR1 reads SEHNR; CDR2 reads FQNEAQ (reference sequence). The CDR3 is made up of 14 amino acids. This chain's CDR3 is CASSSDPWGGELFF. In DNA, the CDR3 is TGTGCCAGCAGCTCAGACCCCTGGGGCGGGGAGCTGTTTTTT.